The 8 T cell receptor beta chains presented below share a single source sample, sequenced in a study of beta chain features in type 1 diabetes (dated by TCRdb to the late 2010s). Libraries were prepared through the immunoSEQ multiplex PCR assay. All of the isolated RNA was reverse transcribed with the High Capacity cDNA Reverse Transcription Kit, so expressed TCRB transcripts were sequenced. The source is immuneACCESS, and TCRdb retained only in-frame sequences with V and J called. Part of the clones is not carried over; for the studies checked, unresolved V genes explain less than half of this, and the remainder is unexplained. This sample comprises tens of thousands of clones, around a third of them detected only once. The biggest ten clones account for 0.45% to 0.55% of the sample. Sequences were obtained from stem cell memory CD4+ T cells from blood. The cell subset or site label for this specimen denotes: stem cell-like memory CD4+ T cells. All receptors come from a woman aged 18-35 years in good health.

V gene TRBV6-1 combines with J gene TRBJ1-1; D gene unclear. With 5 bases removed from V and 6 bases from J, the gap between germline ends came to 16 bases. Per the germline V gene, CDR1 is MNHNS and CDR2 is SASEGT. The CDR3 length is 14 residues. CDR3 sequence: CASSPNRRAAEAFF. The CDR3 DNA sequence: TGTGCCAGCAGTCCAAACCGGAGGGCGGCTGAAGCTTTCTTT.

This rearrangement joins TRBV6-6 to TRBJ2-7; D ambiguous. The germline CDR1 and CDR2 sequences are MNHNY and SVGAGI (reference sequence). CDR3 length: 14 residues. V was trimmed by 0 bases and J by 5 bases, leaving 11 bases between them. DNA for the CDR3: TGTGCCAGCAGTTACTCGTCGTCGTCTAACGAGCAGTACTTC. Translation gives CASSYSSSSNEQYF.

This clone has more than one count but fewer than ten. The rearrangement uses TRBV30 and TRBJ2-1, with D unclear. Germline V lookup: CDR1 GTSNPN, CDR2 SVGIG (reference sequence). V lost 4 bases and J 2 bases, leaving 6 bases between the germline ends. The CDR3 totals 12 residues. The CDR3 protein is CAWMYTYNEQFF. The CDR3 DNA reads as TGTGCCTGGATGTACACCTACAATGAGCAGTTCTTC. Supplemented by reference TRBV30 and TRBJ2-1, the full variable domain reads SQTIHQWPATLVQPVGSPLSLECTVEGTSNPNLYWYRQAAGRGLQLLFYSVGIGQISSEVPQNLSASRPQDRQFILSSKKLLLSDSGFYLCAWMYTYNEQFFGPGTRLTVL.

This clone was counted between two and nine times. CDR3: CASSVGPGNHNEQFF. CDR3 bases: TGTGCCAGCAGCGTAGGACCCGGGAACCACAATGAGCAGTTCTTC. The chain employs TRBV9 and TRBJ2-1; D possibly corresponds to TRBD2 (5 bases). CDR3 length: 15 amino acids. Looked up from germline, CDR1 is SGDLS and CDR2 is YYNGEE. Trimming cost V 0 bases and J 5 bases, with 12 bases left between them. The variable domain in full, with the rest retrieved from reference TRBV9 and TRBJ2-1, is DSGVTQTPKHLITATGQRVTLRCSPRSGDLSVYWYQQSLDQGLQFLIQYYNGEERAKGNILERFSAQQFPDLHSELNLSSLELGDSALYFCASSVGPGNHNEQFFGPGTRLTVL.

The chain carries TRBV19 and TRBJ2-6, with a possible D match to TRBD2 (6 bases). The CDR3 extends over 14 amino acids. Trimming pared 8 bases from V and 0 bases from J, leaving 8 bases between. Germline-derived CDR1 and CDR2 are LNHDA and SQIVND (reference sequence). Written as DNA, the CDR3 is TGTGCCAGTGACGGGGGCTCTGGGGCCAACGTCCTGACTTTC. The encoded protein is CASDGGSGANVLTF.

A few counts support this clone. This sequence joins TRBV25-1 and TRBJ2-3; 10 bases are shared with TRBD2. The length of the CDR3 is 16 residues. CDR1 MGHDK and CDR2 SYGVNS come from the germline V gene. J gave up 3 bases and V 1 base, and 4 bases lay outside the gene matches. CDR3 nucleotide sequence: TGTGCCAGCAGTGAATCGGAGCGGGGGGGAACAGATACGCAGTATTTT. Its translation is CASSESERGGTDTQYF.

This clone was seen repeatedly, ten times or more. The chain recombines TRBV7-9 with TRBJ1-1; D unresolved. The CDR3 is 11 amino acids. Germline values: CDR1 SEHNR, CDR2 FQNEAQ (reference sequence). Trimming removed 5 bases at V and 6 bases at J, with 7 bases between. This CDR3 is CASSREAEAFF. CDR3 in DNA: TGTGCCAGCAGCCGGGAGGCTGAAGCTTTCTTT.

This clone came up a few times. The chain uses TRBV5-1 and TRBJ2-1, with 7 bases identical to TRBD2. The CDR3 has 15 amino acids. CDR1 and CDR2 from the germline V gene are SGHRS and YFSETQ. With V trimmed by 4 bases and J by 10 bases, 14 bases remained unmatched. The CDR3: CASSAGLGRGGEQFF. The CDR3 region has the DNA TGCGCCAGCAGCGCCGGACTAGGTCGAGGCGGGGAGCAGTTCTTC.